One and the same sample provided the 13 T cell receptor beta chains below, sequenced in a study of shared clonotypes between healthy human individuals. TCRdb's table, derived via immunoSEQ multiplex PCR, lists solely in-frame clones and lacks some. The sample includes around 2,100,000 clones, approximately 94% of them seen just once. The naive CD8 fraction comprised CD45RO-negative cells positively selected for CCR7 and excluded terminally differentiated effector memory CD45RA+ cells. The sequencing sample was made of naive CD8+ T cells sorted from blood. Source of these receptors: a man younger than 30 in good health.

The J gene is TRBJ1-4, the V gene TRBV5-5; D is uncertain. Trimming took off 0 bases at V and 7 bases at J, with 10 bases between the two ends. There are 14 residues in the CDR3. CDR1 is SGHKS and CDR2 is YYEKEE in the germline V gene (reference sequence). CDR3 DNA: TGTGCCAGCAGCTTGGTATGGCGTAGTGAAAAACTGTTTTTT. This codes for CASSLVWRSEKLFF.

About this clone: A junction end diverges from the germline sequence, so it may reflect a read error. This sequence joins TRBV19 and TRBJ1-1, with D uncertain. The CDR3 length is 13 residues. Per the germline V gene, CDR1 is LNHDA and CDR2 is SQIVND (reference sequence). The CDR3 region has the DNA TGTGCCAGTAGTCCTGGCCCTTCGACTGATGCTTTCTTT. Amino acid sequence: CASSPGPSTDAFF.

This chain uses TRBV27 with TRBJ2-2, with D unresolved. CDR3 length equals 14 residues. With 5 bases removed from V and 1 base from J, the gap between germline ends came to 8 bases. CDR1 and CDR2 (germline): MNHEY, SMNVEV (reference sequence). DNA of the CDR3: TGTGCCAGCAGTGACCGACAGAACACCGGGGAGCTGTTTTTT. Encoded protein: CASSDRQNTGELFF.

V and J are TRBV6-5 and TRBJ1-4, with TRBD1 matching over 10 bases. This CDR3 contains 14 residues. Germline V lookup: CDR1 MNHEY, CDR2 SVGAGI. V lost 7 bases to trimming and J lost 14 bases; unmatched junction nucleotides: 13. DNA for the CDR3: TGTGCCAGCACCTGGACAGGGGGAATTGAAGGGCTGTTTTTT. Translating gives CASTWTGGIEGLFF.

The rearrangement links TRBV29-1 to TRBJ2-5; D might be TRBD1 or TRBD2, each matching 5 bases. The CDR3 has 10 amino acids. The germline V gene has CDR1 SQVTM and CDR2 ANQGSEA. V was trimmed by 7 bases and J by 14 bases, leaving 17 bases between them. The CDR3 coding sequence is TGCAGCGCTGACCGGGACCTAAAATACTTC. As protein: CSADRDLKYF.

This CDR3 is CASSLSGGAAGTQYF. CDR3 sequence (DNA): TGTGCCAGCAGTTTGAGCGGGGGTGCCGCCGGTACGCAGTATTTT. The chain is built from TRBV28 and TRBJ2-3, with 8 positions matching TRBD2. Germline lookup yields CDR1 MDHEN and CDR2 SYDVKM. The CDR3 is made up of 15 amino acids. J lost 8 bases, V lost 3 bases, and 10 bases had no gene match.

This chain joins TRBV29-1 and TRBJ1-1, with D hard to call. There are 12 residues in the CDR3. Trimming pared 4 bases from V and 1 base from J, leaving 7 bases between. Germline values: CDR1 SQVTM, CDR2 ANQGSEA. CDR3 in DNA: TGCAGCGTTGCAGAGGAGAACACTGAAGCTTTCTTT. Translated, it gives CSVAEENTEAFF.

This clone was observed a single time. The chain employs TRBV4-1 and TRBJ2-3, with 7 bases aligning to TRBD1. The junction had 5 bases not matched to a gene; V was cut back by 4 bases and J by 4 bases. CDR3 size: 14 residues. Germline-derived CDR1 and CDR2 are MGHRA and YSYEKL. The CDR3 sequence: CASSLQGLPDTQYF. CDR3 DNA sequence: TGCGCCAGCAGCCTACAGGGGTTGCCAGATACGCAGTATTTT.

The chain couples TRBV4-2 to TRBJ2-7; the D is unclear. CDR1 LGHNA and CDR2 YNFKEQ come from the germline V gene. The CDR3 consists of 17 residues. The V end was cut by 0 bases, the J end by 5 bases, with 20 bases between. This CDR3 reads CASSQERASLVGDEQYF. The CDR3 coding sequence is TGTGCCAGCAGCCAAGAACGAGCCTCCCTCGTCGGCGACGAGCAGTACTTC.

As concerns this clone: An end of the junction does not agree with germline; a read error may underlie this. Other nucleotide sequences from this sample produce the same CDR3. J is TRBJ2-7 and V is TRBV6-1; the match to TRBD1 covers 9 bases. This CDR3 is built from 15 residues. Germline V gene data show CDR1 as MNHNS and CDR2 as SASEGT. The DNA of the CDR3 is TGCGCCAGCCTCATGGGGACAGGGTACCCCTACGAGCAGTACTTC. Translation gives CASLMGTGYPYEQYF.

This clone was seen a few times. The V gene is TRBV25-1, the J gene TRBJ1-6; no clear D gene. V lost 0 bases to trimming and J lost 6 bases, with 0 bases between them. CDR1 is MGHDK, CDR2 SYGVNS, per germline. This CDR3 contains 12 residues. Here the CDR3 DNA reads TGTGCCAGCAGTGAATATAATTCACCCCTCCACTTT. Translated, it gives CASSEYNSPLHF.

The chain links TRBV7-8 to TRBJ1-5; weak D call: TRBD1 (5 bases). The germline V gene has CDR1 SGHVS and CDR2 FQNEAQ. The CDR3 spans 14 residues. V was shortened by 6 bases and J by 4 bases, with 13 bases between the two germline ends. Written as DNA, the CDR3 is TGTGCCAGCAGGGGGGGAGTTACAAATCAGCCCCAGCATTTT. It translates to CASRGGVTNQPQHF.

As regards this clone: The junction departs from the called germline gene at one end, perhaps through a read error. CDR3 loop: CSGQGEGQPQHF. The CDR3 nucleotides read TGCTCGGGGCAGGGAGAGGGTCAGCCCCAGCATTTT. The chain joins TRBV6-6 to TRBJ1-5; possible D gene TRBD1, 5 bases. This CDR3 comprises 12 residues. CDR1 is MNHNY, CDR2 SVGAGI, per germline (reference sequence).